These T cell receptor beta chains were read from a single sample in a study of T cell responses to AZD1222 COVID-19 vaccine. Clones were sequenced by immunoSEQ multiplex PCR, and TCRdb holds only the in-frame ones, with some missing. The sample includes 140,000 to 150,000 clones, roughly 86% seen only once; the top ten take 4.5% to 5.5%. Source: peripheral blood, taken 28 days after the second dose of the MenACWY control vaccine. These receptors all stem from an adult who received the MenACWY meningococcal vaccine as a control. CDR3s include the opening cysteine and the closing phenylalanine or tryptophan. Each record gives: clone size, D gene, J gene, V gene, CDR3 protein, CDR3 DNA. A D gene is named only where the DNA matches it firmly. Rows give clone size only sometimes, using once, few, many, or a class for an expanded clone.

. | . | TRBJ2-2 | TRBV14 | CASSQQGRHGELFF | TGTGCCAGCAGCCAACAGGGTCGCCACGGGGAGCTGTTTTTT
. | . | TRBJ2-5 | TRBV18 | CASSTGWIQYF | TGTGCCAGCTCAACGGGATGGATCCAGTACTTC
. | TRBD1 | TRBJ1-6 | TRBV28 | CASRRSTGTVNSPLHF | TGTGCCAGCAGAAGATCGACAGGGACGGTAAATTCACCCCTCCACTTT
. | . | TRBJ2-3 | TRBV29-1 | CSVEEGRGWADTQYF | TGCAGCGTTGAAGAAGGCAGGGGTTGGGCAGATACGCAGTATTTT
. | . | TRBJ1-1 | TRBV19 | CASSGGGGGTEAFF | TGTGCCAGTAGTGGGGGAGGTGGGGGCACTGAAGCTTTCTTT
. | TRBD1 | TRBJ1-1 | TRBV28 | CASSNTGGSAEAFF | TGTGCCAGCAGCAATACAGGGGGATCGGCTGAAGCTTTCTTT
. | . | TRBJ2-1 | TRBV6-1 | CASFRAPSYNEQFF | TGTGCCAGTTTCCGGGCCCCCTCCTACAATGAGCAGTTCTTC
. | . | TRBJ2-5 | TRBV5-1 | CASSLVQETQYF | TGCGCCAGCAGCTTGGTCCAAGAGACCCAGTACTTC
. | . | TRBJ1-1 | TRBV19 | CASSRGLGTEAFF | TGTGCCAGTAGCAGGGGTTTGGGCACTGAAGCTTTCTTT
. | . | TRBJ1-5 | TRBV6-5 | CASSPSGRGNQPQHF | TGTGCCAGCAGTCCATCAGGGAGAGGCAATCAGCCCCAGCATTTT
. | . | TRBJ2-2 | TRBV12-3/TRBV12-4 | CASPNREAGELFF | TGTGCCAGCCCAAATAGAGAGGCCGGGGAGCTGTTTTTT
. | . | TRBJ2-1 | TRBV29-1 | CSALGGVDEQFF | TGCAGCGCCCTAGGCGGGGTAGATGAGCAGTTCTTC
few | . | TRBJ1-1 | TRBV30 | CASRVGLNTEAFF | TGTGCCTCCCGTGTTGGGTTGAACACTGAAGCTTTCTTT
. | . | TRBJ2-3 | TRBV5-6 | CASSWGQGQYF | TGTGCCAGCAGCTGGGGACAAGGGCAGTATTTT
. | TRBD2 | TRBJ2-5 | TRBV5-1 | CASSTGLAGYQETQYF | TGCGCCAGCAGCACTGGACTAGCGGGGTACCAAGAGACCCAGTACTTC
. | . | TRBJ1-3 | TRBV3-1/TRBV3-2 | CASSQDLSGDSGNTIYF | TGTGCCAGCAGCCAAGATCTTAGCGGAGACTCTGGAAACACCATATATTTT
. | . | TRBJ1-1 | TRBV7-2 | CASSLGWQGAEAFF | TGTGCCAGCAGCCTCGGTTGGCAGGGTGCGGAAGCTTTCTTT
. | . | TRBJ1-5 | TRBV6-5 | CASSYSQVSNQPQHF | TGTGCCAGCAGTTACTCGCAGGTTAGCAATCAGCCCCAGCATTTT
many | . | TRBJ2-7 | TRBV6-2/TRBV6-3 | CASSTRYNRGEQYF | TGTGCCAGCAGTACCAGATATAATAGGGGCGAGCAGTACTTC
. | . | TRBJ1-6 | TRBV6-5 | CASSYLGRNSPLHF | TGTGCCAGCAGTTACCTAGGGCGGAATTCACCCCTCCACTTT
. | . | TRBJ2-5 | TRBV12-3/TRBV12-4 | CASSLSETQYF | TGTGCCAGCAGTTTATCAGAGACCCAGTACTTC
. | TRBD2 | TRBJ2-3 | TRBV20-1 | CSGLAGDTQYF | TGCAGCGGACTAGCGGGGGATACGCAGTATTTT
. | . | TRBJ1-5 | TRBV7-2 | CASSLTGSEPQHF | TGTGCCAGCAGCTTAACAGGGTCCGAGCCCCAGCATTTT
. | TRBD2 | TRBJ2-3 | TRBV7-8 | CASARLAGSTDTQYF | TGTGCCAGCGCAAGACTAGCGGGGAGCACAGATACGCAGTATTTT
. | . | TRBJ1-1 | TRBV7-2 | CASSTLGGAFF | TGTGCCAGCAGCACTTTAGGCGGAGCTTTCTTT
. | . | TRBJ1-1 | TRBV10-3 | CAINGGGGGTEAFF | TGTGCCATCAACGGGGGGGGCGGAGGGACTGAAGCTTTCTTT
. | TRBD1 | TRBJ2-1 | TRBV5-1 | CASSSGQGVGLNEQFF | TGCGCCAGCAGCTCGGGACAGGGGGTAGGCCTTAATGAGCAGTTCTTC
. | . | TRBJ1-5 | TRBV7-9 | CASSGLWADQPQHF | TGTGCCAGCAGCGGGCTGTGGGCGGATCAGCCCCAGCATTTT
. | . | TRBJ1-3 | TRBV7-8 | CASSLGERTFGNTIYF | TGTGCCAGCAGCTTAGGAGAGCGTACTTTTGGAAACACCATATATTTT
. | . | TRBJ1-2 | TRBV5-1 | CASSLAGQPADGYTF | TGCGCCAGCAGCTTGGCCGGACAGCCCGCGGATGGCTACACCTTC
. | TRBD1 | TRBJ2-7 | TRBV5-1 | CASSWTGTGIGEQYF | TGCGCCAGCAGCTGGACCGGGACAGGGATAGGCGAGCAGTACTTC
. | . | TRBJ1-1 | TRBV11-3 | CASSTDTEAFF | TGTGCCAGCAGCACCGACACTGAAGCTTTCTTT
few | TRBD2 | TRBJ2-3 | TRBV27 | CASSLSKAGGTDTQYF | TGTGCCAGCAGTTTATCCAAAGCGGGGGGCACAGATACGCAGTATTTT
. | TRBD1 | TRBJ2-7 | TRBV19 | CASGQGSSYEQYF | TGTGCCAGTGGACAGGGTAGCTCCTACGAGCAGTACTTC
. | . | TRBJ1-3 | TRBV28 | CASSLVRDTIYF | TGTGCCAGCAGTTTAGTCAGGGACACCATATATTTT
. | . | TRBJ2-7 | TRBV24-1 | CATSEGASYEQYF | TGTGCCACCAGTGAGGGCGCATCCTACGAGCAGTACTTC
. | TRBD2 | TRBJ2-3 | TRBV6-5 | CASSYSSGGRTDTQYF | TGTGCCAGCAGTTACTCTAGCGGGGGACGCACAGATACGCAGTATTTT
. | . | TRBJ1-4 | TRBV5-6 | CASSFRGPGANEKLFF | TGTGCCAGCAGCTTCCGCGGGCCGGGAGCTAATGAAAAACTGTTTTTT
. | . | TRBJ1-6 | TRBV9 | CASSVGGGALALHF | TGTGCCAGCAGCGTAGGGGGGGGCGCATTAGCCCTCCACTTT
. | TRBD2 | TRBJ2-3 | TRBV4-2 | CASSQVGPGLAGGGSTDTQYF | TGTGCCAGCAGCCAAGTCGGCCCGGGACTAGCGGGGGGAGGTAGCACAGATACGCAGTATTTT
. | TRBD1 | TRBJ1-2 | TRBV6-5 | CASRNDRVGGYTF | TGTGCCAGCAGAAACGACAGGGTCGGAGGCTACACCTTC
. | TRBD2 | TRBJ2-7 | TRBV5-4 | CASSPNSGRGAYEQYF | TGTGCCAGCAGCCCGAATAGCGGGAGGGGAGCTTACGAGCAGTACTTC
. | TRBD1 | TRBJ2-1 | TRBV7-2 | CASSPDRQYYNEQFF | TGTGCCAGCAGCCCGGACAGGCAGTACTACAATGAGCAGTTCTTC
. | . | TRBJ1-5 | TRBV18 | CASSRGTGSFGNQPQHF | TGTGCCAGCTCACGGGGCACAGGGTCGTTCGGCAATCAGCCCCAGCATTTT
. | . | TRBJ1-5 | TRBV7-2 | CASSSSSGGRGDQPQHF | TGTGCCAGCAGCTCGTCCTCCGGGGGCAGGGGAGATCAGCCCCAGCATTTT
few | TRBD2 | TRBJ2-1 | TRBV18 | CASSPLTLAGGEDNEQFF | TGTGCCAGCTCACCACTTACGCTAGCGGGAGGGGAGGACAATGAGCAGTTCTTC
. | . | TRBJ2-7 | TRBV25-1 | CASSEFSSRGDEQYF | TGTGCCAGCAGTGAATTCAGTTCAAGGGGAGACGAGCAGTACTTC
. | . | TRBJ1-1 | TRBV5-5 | CASSSNWGAFF | TGTGCCAGCAGCTCTAACTGGGGAGCTTTCTTT